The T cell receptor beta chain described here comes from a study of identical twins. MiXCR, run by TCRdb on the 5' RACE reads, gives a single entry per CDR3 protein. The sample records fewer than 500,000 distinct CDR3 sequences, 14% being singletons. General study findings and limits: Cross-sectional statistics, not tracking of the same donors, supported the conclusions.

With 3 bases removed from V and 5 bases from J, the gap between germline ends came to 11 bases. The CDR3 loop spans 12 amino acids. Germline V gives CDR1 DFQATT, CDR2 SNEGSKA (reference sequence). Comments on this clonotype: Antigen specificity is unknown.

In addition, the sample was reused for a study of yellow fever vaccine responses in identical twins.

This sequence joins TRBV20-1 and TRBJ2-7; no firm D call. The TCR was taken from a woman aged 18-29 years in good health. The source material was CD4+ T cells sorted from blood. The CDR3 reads CSASQPAHEQYF. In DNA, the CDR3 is TGCAGTGCTAGCCAACCTGCTCACGAGCAGTACTTC.